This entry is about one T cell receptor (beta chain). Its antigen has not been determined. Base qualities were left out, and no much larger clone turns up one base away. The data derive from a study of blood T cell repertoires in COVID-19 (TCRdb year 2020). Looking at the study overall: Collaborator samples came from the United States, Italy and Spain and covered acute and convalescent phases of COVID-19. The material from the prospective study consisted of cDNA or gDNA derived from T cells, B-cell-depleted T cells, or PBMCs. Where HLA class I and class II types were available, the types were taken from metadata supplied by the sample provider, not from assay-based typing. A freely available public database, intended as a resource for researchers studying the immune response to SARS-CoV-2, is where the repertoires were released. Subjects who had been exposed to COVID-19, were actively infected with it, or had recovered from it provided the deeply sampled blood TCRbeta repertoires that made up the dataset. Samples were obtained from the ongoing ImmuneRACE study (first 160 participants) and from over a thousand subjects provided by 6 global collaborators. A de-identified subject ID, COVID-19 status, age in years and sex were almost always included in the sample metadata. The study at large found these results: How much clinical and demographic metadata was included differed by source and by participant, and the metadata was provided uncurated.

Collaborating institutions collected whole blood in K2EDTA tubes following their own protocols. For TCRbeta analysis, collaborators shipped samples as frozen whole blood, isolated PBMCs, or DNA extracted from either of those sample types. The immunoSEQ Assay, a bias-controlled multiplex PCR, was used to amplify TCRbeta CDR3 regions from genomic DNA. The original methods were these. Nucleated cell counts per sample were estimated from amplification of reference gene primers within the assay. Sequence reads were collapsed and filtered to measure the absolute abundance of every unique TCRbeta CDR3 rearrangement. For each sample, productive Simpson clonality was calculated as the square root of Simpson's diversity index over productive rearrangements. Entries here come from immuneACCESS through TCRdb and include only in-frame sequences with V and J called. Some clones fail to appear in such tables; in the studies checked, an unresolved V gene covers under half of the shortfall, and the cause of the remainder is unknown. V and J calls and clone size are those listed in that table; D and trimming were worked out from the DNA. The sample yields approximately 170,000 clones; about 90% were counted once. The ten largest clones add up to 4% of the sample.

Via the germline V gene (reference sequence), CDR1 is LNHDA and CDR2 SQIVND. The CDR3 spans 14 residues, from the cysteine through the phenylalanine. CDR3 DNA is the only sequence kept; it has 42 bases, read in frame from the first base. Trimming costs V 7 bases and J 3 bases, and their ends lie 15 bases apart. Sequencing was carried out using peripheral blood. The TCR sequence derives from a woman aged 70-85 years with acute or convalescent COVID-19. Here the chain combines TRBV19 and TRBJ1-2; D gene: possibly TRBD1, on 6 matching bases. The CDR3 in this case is CASTPRGADYGYTF. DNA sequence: TGTGCCAGTACCCCGCGGGGGGCGGACTATGGCTACACCTTC. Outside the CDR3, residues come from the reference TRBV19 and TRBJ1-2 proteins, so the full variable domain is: DGGITQSPKYLFRKEGQNVTLSCEQNLNHDAMYWYRQDPGQGLRLIYYSQIVNDFQKGDIAEGYSVSREKKESFPLTVTSAQKNPTAFYLCASTPRGADYGYTFGSGTRLTVV.